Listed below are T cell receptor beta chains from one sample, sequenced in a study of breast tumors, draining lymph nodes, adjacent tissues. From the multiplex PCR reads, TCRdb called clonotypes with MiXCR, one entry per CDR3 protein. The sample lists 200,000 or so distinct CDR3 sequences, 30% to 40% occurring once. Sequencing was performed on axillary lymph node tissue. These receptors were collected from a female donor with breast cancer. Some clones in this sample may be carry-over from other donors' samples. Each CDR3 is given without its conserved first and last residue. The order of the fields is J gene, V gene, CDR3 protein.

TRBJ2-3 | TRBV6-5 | ASSYSDWGPQY
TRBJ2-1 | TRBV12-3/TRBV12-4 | ASRARDRGNNEQF
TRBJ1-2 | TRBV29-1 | SVEDGTGGNYGYT
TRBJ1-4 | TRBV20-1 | SARPARRGCEKLF
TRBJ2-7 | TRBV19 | ARSPQTGDPYEQY
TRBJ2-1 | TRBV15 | ATSRMGTSGSGTSREQF
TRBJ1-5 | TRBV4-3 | ASSPSGRETQH
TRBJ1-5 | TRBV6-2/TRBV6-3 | ASSYPSDGNQPQH
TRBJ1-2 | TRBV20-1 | SAPGQSNYGYT
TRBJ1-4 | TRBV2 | ASSEDRVNEKLF
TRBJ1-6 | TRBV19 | ASSIAPGARSPLH
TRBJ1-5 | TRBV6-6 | ASSHSTGGQPQH
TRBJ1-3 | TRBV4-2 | ASSQDRSGSSGNTIY
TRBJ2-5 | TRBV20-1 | SARVAAQETQY
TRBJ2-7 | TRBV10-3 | AIIDRGPYEQY
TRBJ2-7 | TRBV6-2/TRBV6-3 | ASSYPGGIRTYEQY
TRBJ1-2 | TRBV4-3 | ASSHHRAKNYGYT
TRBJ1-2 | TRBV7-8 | ASSSRGEGGYGYP
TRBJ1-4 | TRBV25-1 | ASSALQGLDEKLF
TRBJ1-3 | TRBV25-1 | ASSEGGRDTARGNTIY
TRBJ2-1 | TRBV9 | ASSVTGLNEQF
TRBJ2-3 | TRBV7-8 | ASSLAAGGDTQY
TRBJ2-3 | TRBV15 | ATSSPDGQGGGNTQY
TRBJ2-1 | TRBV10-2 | ASSESLTGGSYNEQF
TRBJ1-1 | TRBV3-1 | ASSPRTGVNEAF
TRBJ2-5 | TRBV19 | ASSLGPGETQY
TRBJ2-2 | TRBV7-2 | ASSLAGLAGGRNTGELF
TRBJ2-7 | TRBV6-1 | ASRLQGSAPDEQY
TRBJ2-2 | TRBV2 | ARAGGLHTGELF
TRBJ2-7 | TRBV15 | ATSRGGRYEQY
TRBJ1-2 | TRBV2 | ASRPTGGYT
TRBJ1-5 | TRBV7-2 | ASSSWTGAGGNQPQH
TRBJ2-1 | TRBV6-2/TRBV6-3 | ASSVGRQYNEQF
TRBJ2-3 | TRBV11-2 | ASSPRGGGDTQY
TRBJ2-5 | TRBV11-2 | ASSSGRITETQY
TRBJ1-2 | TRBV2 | ASSEDPQLGYGYT
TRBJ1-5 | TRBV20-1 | SARSGSGRQETQH
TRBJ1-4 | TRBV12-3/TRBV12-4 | ASRRTGGVGEKLF
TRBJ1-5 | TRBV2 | ASSDGFEFQPQH
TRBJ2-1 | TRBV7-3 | ASSLFTSGPGNEQF
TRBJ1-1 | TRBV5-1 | ASSVDMPVMGAF
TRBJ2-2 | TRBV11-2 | ASSFSNTAELF
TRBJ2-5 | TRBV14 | ASSPRRGETQY
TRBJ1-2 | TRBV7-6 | ASSLGRGEGVDGYT
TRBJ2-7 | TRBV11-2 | ASSLAGGASYEQY
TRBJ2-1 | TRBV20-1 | SARDPGTSGPSYNEQF
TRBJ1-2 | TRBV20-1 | SARDHGGSTGGYT
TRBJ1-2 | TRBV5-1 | ASSLGGGNSYT
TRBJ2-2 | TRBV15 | ATSGSGTSATGELF
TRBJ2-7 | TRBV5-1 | ASSLGSASYVQY
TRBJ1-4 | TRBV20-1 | SATLGTGNEKLF
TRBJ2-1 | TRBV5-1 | ASSLARAEQF